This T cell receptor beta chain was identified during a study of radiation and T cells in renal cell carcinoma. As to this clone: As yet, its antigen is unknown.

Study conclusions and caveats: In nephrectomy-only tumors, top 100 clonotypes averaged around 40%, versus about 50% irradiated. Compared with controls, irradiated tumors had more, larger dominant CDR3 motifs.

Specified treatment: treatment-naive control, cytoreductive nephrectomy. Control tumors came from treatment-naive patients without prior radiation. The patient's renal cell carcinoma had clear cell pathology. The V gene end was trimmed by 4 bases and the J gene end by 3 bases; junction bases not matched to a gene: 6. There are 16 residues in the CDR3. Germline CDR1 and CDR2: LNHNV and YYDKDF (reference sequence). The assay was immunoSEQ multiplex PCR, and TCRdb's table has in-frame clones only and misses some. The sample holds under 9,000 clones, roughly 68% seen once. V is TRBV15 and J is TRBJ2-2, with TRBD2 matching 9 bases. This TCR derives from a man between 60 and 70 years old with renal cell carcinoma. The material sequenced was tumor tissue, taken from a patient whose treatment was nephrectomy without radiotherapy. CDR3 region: CATSTLAGADTGELFF. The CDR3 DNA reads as TGTGCCACCAGCACCTTAGCGGGAGCGGACACCGGGGAGCTGTTTTTT.